The source of this T cell receptor (beta chain) is a study of T cell responses to AZD1222 COVID-19 vaccine. About this clone itself: As yet, its antigen is unknown.

The CDR3 covers 10 residues. Trimming cost V 3 bases and J 10 bases, with 4 bases left between them. The germline V gene has CDR1 MNHNS and CDR2 SASEGT. Sequenced by immunoSEQ multiplex PCR; TCRdb stores in-frame clones only, minus some. Of approximately 130,000 clones in the sample, about nine tenths were seen once. Study-wide results and limits: Repertoires were obtained only post-peak T cell response. As reported, nearly half of all spike-specific TCRs target variant regions that are unmutated. Spike-specific TCR depth and breadth grew after two AZD1222 doses. Baseline serology detected seropositivity in only a handful of AZD1222 recipients.

The starting material was peripheral blood, obtained on day 0 of AZD1222 vaccination. The source is an adult in good health. J is TRBJ2-1 and V is TRBV6-1; no clear D gene. As DNA, the CDR3 is TGTGCCAGCAGTGAGCGGGAGCAGTTCTTC. Residues: CASSEREQFF.